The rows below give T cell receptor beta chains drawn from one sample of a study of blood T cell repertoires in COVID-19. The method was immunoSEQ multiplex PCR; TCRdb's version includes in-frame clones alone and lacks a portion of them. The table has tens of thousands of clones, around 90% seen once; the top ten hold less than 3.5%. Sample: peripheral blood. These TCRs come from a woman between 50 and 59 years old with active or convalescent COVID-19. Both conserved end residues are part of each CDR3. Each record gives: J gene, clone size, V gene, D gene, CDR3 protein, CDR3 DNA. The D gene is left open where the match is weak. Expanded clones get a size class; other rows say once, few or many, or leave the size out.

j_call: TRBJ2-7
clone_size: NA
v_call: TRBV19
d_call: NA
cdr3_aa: CASRDRGSLEQYF
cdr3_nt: TGTGCCAGTCGTGACAGAGGATCACTCGAGCAGTACTTC

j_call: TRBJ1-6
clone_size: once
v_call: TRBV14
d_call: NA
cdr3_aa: CASSQDFGSPLHF
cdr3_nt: TGTGCCAGCAGCCAAGATTTCGGTTCACCCCTCCACTTT

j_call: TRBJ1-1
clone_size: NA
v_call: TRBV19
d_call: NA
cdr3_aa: CASSFAENTEAFF
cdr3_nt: TGTGCCAGTAGTTTTGCAGAGAACACTGAAGCTTTCTTT

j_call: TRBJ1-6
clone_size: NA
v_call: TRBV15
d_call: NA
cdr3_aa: CATSRSPGSLHF
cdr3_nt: TGTGCCACCAGCAGGTCCCCAGGGTCCCTCCACTTT

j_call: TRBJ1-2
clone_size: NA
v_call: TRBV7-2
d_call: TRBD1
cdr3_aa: CASSLEGAVGYTF
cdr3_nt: TGTGCCAGCAGCTTGGAGGGGGCGGTTGGCTACACCTTC

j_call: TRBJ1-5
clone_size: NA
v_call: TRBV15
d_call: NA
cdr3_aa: CATSRVSGYHNQPQHF
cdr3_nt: TGTGCCACCAGCAGAGTATCGGGGTACCACAATCAGCCCCAGCATTTT

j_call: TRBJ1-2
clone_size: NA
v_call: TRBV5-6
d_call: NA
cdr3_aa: CASTSSWGSHYGYTF
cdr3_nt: TGTGCCAGCACCTCTTCGTGGGGCAGCCACTATGGCTACACCTTC

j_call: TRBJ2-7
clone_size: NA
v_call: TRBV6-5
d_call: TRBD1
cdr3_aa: CATIAGTGRYEQYF
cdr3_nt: TGTGCCACCATTGCCGGGACAGGGAGATACGAGCAGTACTTC

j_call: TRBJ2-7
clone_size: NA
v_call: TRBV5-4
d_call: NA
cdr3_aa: CASSLVEGREQYF
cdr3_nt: TGTGCCAGCAGCTTGGTCGAGGGTAGGGAGCAGTACTTC

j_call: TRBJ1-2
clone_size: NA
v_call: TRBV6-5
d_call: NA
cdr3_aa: CASSYSGSNYGYTF
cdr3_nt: TGTGCCAGCAGTTACTCGGGGAGTAACTATGGCTACACCTTC

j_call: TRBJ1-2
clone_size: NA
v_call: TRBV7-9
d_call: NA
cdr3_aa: CASSQSGDYGYTF
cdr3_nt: TGTGCCAGCAGCCAGAGCGGGGACTATGGCTACACCTTC

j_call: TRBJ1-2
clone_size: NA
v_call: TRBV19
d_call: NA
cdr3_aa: CASSMRQNYGYTF
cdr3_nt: TGTGCCAGTAGTATGCGACAGAACTATGGCTACACCTTC

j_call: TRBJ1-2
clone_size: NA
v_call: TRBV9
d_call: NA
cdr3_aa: CASSAQGRDTNYGYTF
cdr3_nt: TGTGCCAGCAGCGCACAGGGTCGGGATACTAACTATGGCTACACCTTC

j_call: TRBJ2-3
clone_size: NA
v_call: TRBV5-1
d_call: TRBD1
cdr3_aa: CASSQDRGTDTQYF
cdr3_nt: TGCGCCAGCAGCCAGGACAGGGGAACAGATACGCAGTATTTT

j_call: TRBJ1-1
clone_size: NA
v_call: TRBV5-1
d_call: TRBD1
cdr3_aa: CASSLRPGQGNTEAFF
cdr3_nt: TGCGCCAGCAGCCTACGACCGGGACAGGGGAACACTGAAGCTTTCTTT

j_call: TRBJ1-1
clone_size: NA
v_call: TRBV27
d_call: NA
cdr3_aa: CASSFSGTNTEAFF
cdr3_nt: TGTGCCAGCAGTTTCTCGGGAACGAACACTGAAGCTTTCTTT

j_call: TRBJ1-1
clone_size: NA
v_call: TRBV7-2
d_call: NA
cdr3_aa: CASSLFSGENTEAFF
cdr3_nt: TGTGCCAGCAGCTTATTCTCGGGGGAGAACACTGAAGCTTTCTTT

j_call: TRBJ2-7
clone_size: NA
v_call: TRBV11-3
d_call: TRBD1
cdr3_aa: CASSRRQGAYEQYF
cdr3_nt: TGTGCCAGCAGCAGGAGACAGGGGGCTTACGAGCAGTACTTC

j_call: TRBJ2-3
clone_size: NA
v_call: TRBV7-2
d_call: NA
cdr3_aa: CASSLALGRTDTQYF
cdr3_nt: TGTGCCAGCAGCTTAGCGCTGGGCCGGACAGATACGCAGTATTTT

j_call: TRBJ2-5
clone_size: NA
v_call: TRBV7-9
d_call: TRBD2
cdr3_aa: CASSFGTSGGRETQYF
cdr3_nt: TGTGCCAGCAGCTTTGGTACTAGCGGGGGGCGAGAGACCCAGTACTTC

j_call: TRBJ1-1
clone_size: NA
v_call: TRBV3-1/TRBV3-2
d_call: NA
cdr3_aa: CASSRGRSNTEAFF
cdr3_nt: TGTGCCAGCAGCCGAGGGCGTTCGAACACTGAAGCTTTCTTT

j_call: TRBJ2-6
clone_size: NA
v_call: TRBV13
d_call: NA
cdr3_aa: CASSLVASSGANVLTF
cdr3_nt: TGTGCCAGCAGCTTAGTTGCCAGCTCTGGGGCCAACGTCCTGACTTTC

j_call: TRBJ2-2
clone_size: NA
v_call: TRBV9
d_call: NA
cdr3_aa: CASSSEVLLGGELFF
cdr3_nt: TGTGCCAGCAGCTCGGAGGTGCTCCTGGGCGGGGAGCTGTTTTTT

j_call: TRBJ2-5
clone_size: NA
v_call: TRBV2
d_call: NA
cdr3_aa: CASRRESQETQYF
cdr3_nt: TGTGCCAGCAGAAGGGAGAGTCAAGAGACCCAGTACTTC

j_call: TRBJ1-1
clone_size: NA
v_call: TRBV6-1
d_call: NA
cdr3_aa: CASSEERNTEAFF
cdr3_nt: TGTGCCAGCAGTGAAGAGCGAAACACTGAAGCTTTCTTT

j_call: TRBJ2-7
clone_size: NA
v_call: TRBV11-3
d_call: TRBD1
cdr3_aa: CASSVDRDYEQYF
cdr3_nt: TGTGCCAGCAGCGTCGACAGGGACTACGAGCAGTACTTC

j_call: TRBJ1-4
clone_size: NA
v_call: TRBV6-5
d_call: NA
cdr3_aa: CASSFTAGATNEKLFF
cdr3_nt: TGTGCCAGCAGTTTTACTGCAGGTGCAACTAATGAAAAACTGTTTTTT

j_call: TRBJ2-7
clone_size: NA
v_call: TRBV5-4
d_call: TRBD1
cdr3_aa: CASSGGTGGVLEQYF
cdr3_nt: TGTGCCAGCAGCGGTGGGACAGGTGGGGTCTTGGAGCAGTACTTC

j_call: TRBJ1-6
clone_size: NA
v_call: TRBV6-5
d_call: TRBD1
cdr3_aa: CASSPDRGGSPLHF
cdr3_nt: TGTGCCAGCAGTCCGGACAGGGGAGGTTCACCCCTCCACTTT

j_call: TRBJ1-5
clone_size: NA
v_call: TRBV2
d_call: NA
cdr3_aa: CASSEASGGRQPQHF
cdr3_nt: TGTGCCAGCAGTGAAGCTTCTGGGGGCCGTCAGCCCCAGCATTTT

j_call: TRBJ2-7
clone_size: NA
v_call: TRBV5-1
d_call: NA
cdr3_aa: CASSLAGFSPRQVVYEQYF
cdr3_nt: TGCGCCAGCAGCTTGGCCGGGTTTAGTCCGAGACAGGTTGTCTACGAGCAGTACTTC

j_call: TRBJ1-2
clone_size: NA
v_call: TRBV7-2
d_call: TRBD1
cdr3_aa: CASSSDRFYGYTF
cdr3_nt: TGTGCCAGCAGCTCGGACAGGTTCTATGGCTACACCTTC

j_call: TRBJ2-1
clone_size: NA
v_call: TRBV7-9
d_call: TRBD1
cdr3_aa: CASSLGGTGIHNEQFF
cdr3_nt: TGTGCCAGCAGCTTAGGTGGGACAGGGATTCACAATGAGCAGTTCTTC

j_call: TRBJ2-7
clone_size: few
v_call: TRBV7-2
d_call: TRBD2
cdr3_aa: CASSTGLAWEQYF
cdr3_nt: TGTGCCAGCAGCACGGGACTAGCCTGGGAGCAGTACTTC

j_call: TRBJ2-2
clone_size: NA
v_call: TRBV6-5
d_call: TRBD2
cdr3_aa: CASSQGLAGLGELFF
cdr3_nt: TGTGCCAGCAGCCAGGGACTAGCGGGGCTCGGGGAGCTGTTTTTT

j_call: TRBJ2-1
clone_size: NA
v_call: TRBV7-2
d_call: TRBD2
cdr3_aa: CASSLDSGGTYNEQFF
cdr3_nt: TGTGCCAGCAGCTTGGATAGCGGGGGGACCTACAATGAGCAGTTCTTC

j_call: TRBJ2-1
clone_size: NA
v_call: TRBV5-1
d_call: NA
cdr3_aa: CASSLAYPQVGEQFF
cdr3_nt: TGCGCCAGCAGCTTGGCCTATCCCCAGGTCGGTGAGCAGTTCTTC

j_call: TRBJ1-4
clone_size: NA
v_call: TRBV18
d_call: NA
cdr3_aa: CASSPEPRTDEKLFF
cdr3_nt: TGTGCCAGCTCACCAGAACCCCGGACAGACGAAAAACTGTTTTTT

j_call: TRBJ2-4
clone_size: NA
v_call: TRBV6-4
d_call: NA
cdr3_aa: CASSDGETGNIQYF
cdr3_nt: TGTGCCAGCAGTGACGGGGAGACGGGGAACATTCAGTACTTC

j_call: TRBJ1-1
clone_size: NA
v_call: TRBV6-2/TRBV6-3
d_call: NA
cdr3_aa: CASSYAERGTEAFF
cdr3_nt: TGTGCCAGCAGTTACGCGGAACGAGGAACTGAAGCTTTCTTT

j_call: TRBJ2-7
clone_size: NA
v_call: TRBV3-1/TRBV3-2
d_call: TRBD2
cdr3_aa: CASSRMMPGTSAFSNRYEQYF
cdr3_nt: TGTGCCAGCAGCCGGATGATGCCCGGGACTAGCGCCTTCTCGAACAGATACGAGCAGTACTTC

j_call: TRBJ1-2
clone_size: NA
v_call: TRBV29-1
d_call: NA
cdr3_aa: CSAMVGDPGYTF
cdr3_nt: TGCAGCGCAATGGTCGGGGATCCAGGCTACACCTTC

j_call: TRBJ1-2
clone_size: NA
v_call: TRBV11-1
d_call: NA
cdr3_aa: CASSQRGKYGYTF
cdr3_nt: TGTGCCAGCAGTCAGCGGGGGAAGTATGGCTACACCTTC

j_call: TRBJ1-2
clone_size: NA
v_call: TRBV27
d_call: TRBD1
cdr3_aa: CASSSTQGFGYTF
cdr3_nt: TGTGCCAGCAGTTCCACACAGGGGTTTGGCTACACCTTC

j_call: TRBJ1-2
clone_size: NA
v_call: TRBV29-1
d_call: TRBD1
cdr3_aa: CSAPGQGAGDYGYTF
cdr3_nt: TGCAGCGCCCCGGGACAGGGGGCGGGGGACTATGGCTACACCTTC

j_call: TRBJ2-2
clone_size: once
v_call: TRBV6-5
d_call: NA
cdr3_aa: CASRRSVTGELFF
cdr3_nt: TGTGCCAGCAGGCGCTCGGTAACCGGGGAGCTGTTTTTT